Listed below are T cell receptor beta chains from one sample, sequenced in a study of beta chain features in type 1 diabetes. TCRdb's table, derived via immunoSEQ multiplex PCR, lists solely in-frame clones and lacks some. The sample shows around 310,000 clones, 13% of them seen only once. Sequenced material: naive CD4+ T cells from blood. Receptors originate from a woman aged 18 to 35 with type 1 diabetes. Both conserved end residues are part of each CDR3. Each record gives: CDR3 length, V gene, D gene, CDR3 protein. The D gene is left open where the match is weak.

15 TRBV7-3 TRBD2 CASSQRLAGVGEQYF
17 TRBV9 TRBD2 CASSVHTGTSGYNEQFF
16 TRBV27 TRBD2 CASSSLLTSLHYEQYF
13 TRBV5-4 TRBD1 CASSAGQGYEQYF
16 TRBV15 NA CATSREMAWANQPQHF
18 TRBV13 NA CASSLVPRAGLLVDEQFF
14 TRBV18 NA CASSPWDSSRAQYF
11 TRBV20-1 TRBD2 CSALAGATGFF
14 TRBV4-2 NA CASSQDWTADTQYF
14 TRBV18 NA CASSPGGLSYEQYF
15 TRBV6-5 TRBD1 CASTRGQASSYEQYF
17 TRBV27 TRBD2 CASSTRLAPSGANVLTF
18 TRBV4-3 NA CASSEIGAGPNPYNEQFF
13 TRBV9 NA CASSPGLAWEQYF
17 TRBV7-2 NA CASSTLSTVVMTYGYTF
12 TRBV29-1 TRBD2 CSASGYSDTQYF
16 TRBV29-1 NA CSVEDRLRGRTDTQYF
13 TRBV29-1 NA CSARRLFPGEQYF
16 TRBV11-1 TRBD2 CASSPRLAGGYNEQFF
13 TRBV12-5 TRBD1 CASGRGPRTEAFF
15 TRBV9 NA CASSVDYRRSYEQYF
15 TRBV28 NA CASSSRSPESYEQYF
17 TRBV4-3 NA CASSQGNLGDLEDGYTF
16 TRBV19 NA CASSPGVMAGANVLTF
15 TRBV30 NA CAWSVLLGRVGGYTF
15 TRBV29-1 NA CSVWAGVRGTGELFF
13 TRBV6-1 NA CASSEFNSYGYTF
17 TRBV7-2 TRBD1 CASSPRGGGARVGGYTF
15 TRBV5-1 NA CASSLATGLGTEAFF
11 TRBV20-1 NA CSARARDEQFF
20 TRBV14 TRBD2 CASSQDWGKTSGRVTGELFF
14 TRBV10-3 NA CAITRDSNYNEQFF
15 TRBV27 NA CASSFGGTGANVLTF
15 TRBV11-2 TRBD2 CASRPLAGAYNEQFF
15 TRBV7-2 TRBD2 CASSWRLAGTDTQYF
15 TRBV13 NA CASSLDTGTNYGYTF
14 TRBV18 TRBD1 CASSPRDRGETQYF
13 TRBV29-1 NA CSVDFRESGTQYF
12 TRBV19 NA CASTGLNTEAFF
16 TRBV15 TRBD2 CATKREGAEPYNEQFF
13 TRBV2 TRBD1 CASSFGTGSAQYF
13 TRBV5-1 NA CASSGGDTGELFF
14 TRBV19 TRBD2 CASGLAGGSYEQYF
14 TRBV6-5 TRBD2 CASSSVGGPVEQYF
14 TRBV5-1 TRBD1 CASSSGQVADGYTF
15 TRBV18 NA CASSSDFQERAEAFF